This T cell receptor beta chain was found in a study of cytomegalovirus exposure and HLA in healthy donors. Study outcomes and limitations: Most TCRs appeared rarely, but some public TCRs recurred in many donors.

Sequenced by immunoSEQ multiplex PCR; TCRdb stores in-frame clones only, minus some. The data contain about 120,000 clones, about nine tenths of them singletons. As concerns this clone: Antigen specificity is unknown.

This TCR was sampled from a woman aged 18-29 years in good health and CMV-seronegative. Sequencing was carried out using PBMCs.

The CDR3 reads CATRVDREKNTQYF. The CDR3 DNA sequence: TGTGCCACCAGGGTGGACAGGGAGAAGAATACGCAGTATTTT. The rearrangement joins TRBV6-6 to TRBJ2-3; 8 bases are shared with TRBD1. Germline CDR1 is MNHNY and CDR2 is SVGAGI (reference sequence). The CDR3 runs to 14 residues. V lost 10 bases and J lost 7; bases outside the gene matches: 13.